Presented here are 19 T cell receptor beta chains from one specimen sequenced in a study of healthy donors' naive CD4 and CD8 T cells. A linear amplification protocol produced the TCR libraries from 450 to 500 ng of total RNA. MiXCR, run by TCRdb on the reads, gives a single entry per CDR3 protein. In the table there are approximately 180,000 distinct CDR3 sequences, around 80% of which are singletons. Sequences were obtained from naive CD4+ and CD8+ T cells sorted from blood, pooled from several donors. The receptors shown here come from a pool of human donors in good health; the sample pools cells from several healthy donors.

The rearrangement uses TRBV11-2 and TRBJ2-1, with D tentatively TRBD2 (7 bases). Germline V gene data show CDR1 as SGHAT and CDR2 as FQNNGV. Trimming removed 3 bases from V and 4 bases from J, with 13 bases in between. This CDR3 spans 15 amino acids. The CDR3 coding sequence is TGTGCCAGCAGCTTGGGCGGGGGCGTATACAATGAGCAGTTCTTC. Protein sequence: CASSLGGGVYNEQFF.

The rearrangement joins TRBV27 to TRBJ1-1; D is possibly TRBD1 (6 bases). Germline assignment: CDR1 MNHEY and CDR2 SMNVEV (reference sequence). Deletions cut 4 bases from V and 5 bases from J, with 20 bases between. The CDR3 is 16 residues long. The CDR3 sequence is CASSSRDIRLWTEAFF. Here the CDR3 DNA reads TGTGCCAGCAGTTCGAGGGACATTCGGTTGTGGACTGAAGCTTTCTTT.

V is TRBV6-2 or TRBV6-3 and J is TRBJ1-1, with D unclear. CDR3 length: 12 amino acids. Germline CDR1 and CDR2: MNHEY and SVGEGT. V was shortened by 6 bases and J by 10 bases, with 15 bases between the two germline ends. This CDR3 reads CASSNTGQGAFF. CDR3 sequence (DNA): TGTGCCAGCAGCAATACCGGCCAAGGAGCTTTCTTT.

This clonotype has only a few counts. The CDR3 DNA follows: TGTGCCAGCAGCTGGACAGGTTCGAACACTGAAGCTTTCTTT. It encodes CASSWTGSNTEAFF. The gene calls are TRBV11-2 and TRBJ1-1; TRBD1 aligns across 7 bases. The V gene end was trimmed by 4 bases and the J gene end by 1 base; junction bases not matched to a gene: 3. CDR3 length: 14 amino acids. Per the germline V gene, CDR1 is SGHAT and CDR2 is FQNNGV. The full variable domain, its missing parts supplied by reference TRBV11-2 and TRBJ1-1, is EAGVAQSPRYKIIEKRQSVAFWCNPISGHATLYWYQQILGQGPKLLIQFQNNGVVDDSQLPKDRFSAERLKGVDSTLKIQPAKLEDSAVYLCASSWTGSNTEAFFGQGTRLTVV.

The chain links TRBV6-6 to TRBJ1-6, with D tentatively TRBD1 (5 bases). CDR1 is MNHNY, CDR2 SVGAGI, per germline (reference sequence). The CDR3 has 12 residues. V was clipped by 5 bases and J by 8 bases, with 7 bases between them. The CDR3, as DNA: TGTGCCAGCAGTCGGGACTATTCACCCCTCCACTTT. Translated: CASSRDYSPLHF.

This clonotype was observed once. The chain couples TRBV27 to TRBJ2-1; 10 bases agree with TRBD2. CDR1 and CDR2 from the germline V gene are MNHEY and SMNVEV (reference sequence). V shed 3 bases, J shed 6 bases, and the junction held 5 bases outside the gene matches. The CDR3 is 15 residues long. The CDR3 region is CASSFRLAGVNEQFF. CDR3 nucleotides: TGTGCCAGCAGTTTCAGGCTAGCGGGAGTCAATGAGCAGTTCTTC.

The sample holds one count of this clonotype. The J gene is TRBJ2-5, the V gene TRBV27, with 9 bases lining up with TRBD2. Germline assignment: CDR1 MNHEY and CDR2 SMNVEV (reference sequence). V was clipped by 5 bases and J by 5 bases; unmatched bases: 6. The CDR3 consists of 14 residues. DNA of the CDR3: TGTGCCAGCAGTGATGGGACTAGCTTGGAGACCCAGTACTTC. Its translation is CASSDGTSLETQYF.

The chain couples TRBV12-3 or TRBV12-4 to TRBJ2-7; 8 nucleotides align to TRBD1. The CDR3 contains 13 residues. J lost 2 bases, V lost 5 bases, and 2 bases had no gene match. The CDR3 nucleotides read TGTGCCAGCAGTCCGGGACAGGCCTACGAGCAGTACTTC. Translated, it gives CASSPGQAYEQYF.

The rearrangement uses TRBV20-1 and TRBJ2-7, with a possible D match to TRBD1 (6 bases). Germline CDR1 DFQATT, CDR2 SNEGSKA (reference sequence). Trimming pared 1 base from V and 6 bases from J, leaving 19 bases between. CDR3 size: 15 residues. The CDR3 here is CSARGLLHNRAEQYF. The DNA of the CDR3 is TGCAGTGCTAGAGGCCTCTTACATAACAGGGCCGAGCAGTACTTC.

The chain couples TRBV5-1 to TRBJ2-3; D perhaps matches TRBD2 (5 bases). The CDR3 has 15 residues. V lost 4 bases, J lost 2 bases, and 14 bases lay in between. Germline V gene lookup returns CDR1 SGHRS and CDR2 YFSETQ. This CDR3 reads CASSTIATITDTQYF. CDR3 DNA: TGCGCCAGCAGCACCATAGCGACAATCACAGATACGCAGTATTTT.

V gene TRBV12-3 or TRBV12-4 combines with J gene TRBJ2-1, with D perhaps assigned TRBD1 or TRBD2 (6 bases each). Trimming removed 11 bases at V and 4 bases at J, with 15 bases between. The CDR3 has 13 residues. The CDR3 spells CAAGGGSYNEQFF. CDR3 sequence (DNA): TGTGCCGCCGGAGGGGGATCTTACAATGAGCAGTTCTTC.

This sequence joins TRBV28 and TRBJ2-4; 7 nucleotides match TRBD1. Germline V gene sequence: CDR1 MDHEN, CDR2 SYDVKM. This CDR3 contains 15 residues. After removal of 6 bases from V and 0 bases from J, the junction contained 5 bases not matched to a gene. The CDR3 here is CASSPGTVAKNIQYF. The CDR3 DNA reads TGTGCCAGCAGCCCTGGGACAGTAGCCAAAAACATTCAGTACTTC.

This clonotype was recorded only once. The chain is built from TRBV29-1 and TRBJ2-7; a weak D match, TRBD2 (6 bases). This CDR3 contains 15 residues. The germline V gene has CDR1 SQVTM and CDR2 ANQGSEA. V lost 6 bases and J 2 bases, leaving 20 bases between the germline ends. The CDR3 region has the DNA TGCAGCGTAGACGGATTGGCGGGGCACCCCTACGAGCAGTACTTC. Amino acids: CSVDGLAGHPYEQYF.

The V call is TRBV20-1, the J call TRBJ2-1; 9 bases line up with TRBD2. Trimming took 2 bases from V and 4 from J; bases not matched to a gene: 3. The CDR3 spans 14 residues. CDR1 and CDR2 (germline): DFQATT, SNEGSKA (reference sequence). The CDR3 nucleotides read TGCAGTGCTAGACCGACTAGCGGATACAATGAGCAGTTCTTC. Amino acid sequence: CSARPTSGYNEQFF.

This chain connects TRBV19 to TRBJ2-1; TRBD2 matches at 8 bases. CDR3 size: 16 residues. J lost 7 bases, V lost 1 base, and 9 bases had no gene match. The germline V gene has CDR1 LNHDA and CDR2 SQIVND (reference sequence). The CDR3 region has the DNA TGTGCCAGTAGTATAGGGTCCAGCGGGAGTCGTAATGAGCAGTTCTTC. Residues: CASSIGSSGSRNEQFF.

The chain combines TRBV19 with TRBJ1-1; tentative D call: TRBD1 (5 bases). This CDR3 comprises 13 residues. V shed 3 bases and J shed 7 bases, with 12 bases lying between them. Germline V gives CDR1 LNHDA, CDR2 SQIVND (reference sequence). CDR3 in DNA: TGTGCCAGTAGTATCTCAGGGCCGATTGAAGCTTTCTTT. Translated: CASSISGPIEAFF.

The V and J genes are TRBV5-4 and TRBJ2-2, with 15 nucleotides matching TRBD2. Germline V lookup: CDR1 SGHNT, CDR2 YYREEE (reference sequence). This CDR3 region has 19 residues. V was pared by 0 bases and J by 5 bases, with 8 bases of the junction left unmatched. In nucleotides, the CDR3 is TGTGCCAGCAGCTTGGCCGGGACTAGCGGGAGGTTGATGACCGGGGAGCTGTTTTTT. Its translation: CASSLAGTSGRLMTGELFF.

The chain recombines TRBV24-1 with TRBJ2-1; 7 positions match TRBD2. Germline CDR1 reads KGHDR; CDR2 reads SFDVKD. The CDR3 length is 15 residues. V shed 6 bases and J 7 bases; nucleotides not matched to a gene: 11. CDR3 sequence: CATSSSGPSSNEQFF. In DNA form, the CDR3 reads TGTGCCACCAGTTCTAGCGGTCCGTCTAGTAATGAGCAGTTCTTC.

The V and J genes are TRBV29-1 and TRBJ1-2, with D perhaps matching TRBD1 (5 bases). The CDR3 is 15 residues long. Germline V gene lookup returns CDR1 SQVTM and CDR2 ANQGSEA. The V end lost 2 bases, the J end lost 4 bases, and 17 bases lay between the germline ends. The chain's CDR3 is CSVELQGVSFYGYTF. The CDR3 DNA is TGCAGCGTTGAATTGCAGGGAGTATCGTTCTATGGCTACACCTTC.